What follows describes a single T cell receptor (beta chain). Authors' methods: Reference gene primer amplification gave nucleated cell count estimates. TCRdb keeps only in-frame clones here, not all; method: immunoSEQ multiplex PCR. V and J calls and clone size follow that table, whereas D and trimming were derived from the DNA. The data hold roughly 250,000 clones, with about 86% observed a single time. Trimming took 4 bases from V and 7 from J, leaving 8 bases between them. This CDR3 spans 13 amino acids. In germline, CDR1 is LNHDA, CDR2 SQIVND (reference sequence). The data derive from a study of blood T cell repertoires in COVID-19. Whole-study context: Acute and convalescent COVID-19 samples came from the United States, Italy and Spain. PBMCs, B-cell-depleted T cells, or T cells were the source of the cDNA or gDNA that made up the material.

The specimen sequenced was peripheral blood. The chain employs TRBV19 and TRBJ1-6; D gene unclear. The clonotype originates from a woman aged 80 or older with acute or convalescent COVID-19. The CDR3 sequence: CASSTGWNSPLHF. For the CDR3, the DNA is TGTGCCAGTAGTACGGGGTGGAATTCACCCCTCCACTTT.